Below, 13 T cell receptor beta chains from the same sample are listed, as sequenced in a study of shared clonotypes between healthy human individuals (dated by TCRdb to about 2020). Library creation used the immunoSEQ multiplex PCR assay. As stored in TCRdb, this immuneACCESS dataset retains in-frame rearrangements with V and J assigned. A fraction of the clones does not appear; measured against another copy, unresolved V genes explain less than half of the discrepancy, and the remainder lacks a known reason. The sample contains about 480,000 clones, 75% to 85% of them found a single time. The top ten clones comprise roughly 13% of the sample. Sequenced material: PBMCs. These receptors all come from a woman in her 40s in good health. Some clones in this sample may be carry-over from other donors' samples.

This rearrangement joins TRBV7-3 to TRBJ2-2, with D unresolved. V was cut by 5 bases and J by 0 bases, with 13 bases left in between. The CDR3 consists of 16 residues. Germline CDR1 and CDR2: SGHTA and FQGTGA. The CDR3 DNA reads TGTGCCAGCAGCCCAGCCTCCAAAACGAACACCGGGGAGCTGTTTTTT. Protein: CASSPASKTNTGELFF. Together with reference TRBV7-3 and TRBJ2-2, the CDR3 gives the full variable domain: GAGVSQTPSNKVTEKGKYVELRCDPISGHTALYWYRQSLGQGPEFLIYFQGTGAADDSGLPNDRFFAVRPEGSVSTLKIQRTERGDSAVYLCASSPASKTNTGELFFGEGSRLTVL.

J is TRBJ2-3 and V is TRBV15; no clear D gene. The CDR3 consists of 14 residues. Germline assignment: CDR1 LNHNV and CDR2 YYDKDF (reference sequence). V was shortened by 4 bases and J by 0 bases, with 8 bases between the two germline ends. CDR3 nucleotides: TGTGCCACCAGCACTGGAGATAGCACAGATACGCAGTATTTT. Translation gives CATSTGDSTDTQYF.

The chain combines TRBV7-2 with TRBJ2-5; TRBD2 matches at 12 bases. From germline, CDR1 is SGHTA and CDR2 FQGNSA. The CDR3 runs to 16 residues. J was trimmed by 5 bases and V by 4 bases; bases with no gene match: 8. CDR3 sequence (DNA): TGTGCCAGCAGCTGGAGACTAGCGGGAGAAGGGGAGACCCAGTACTTC. It is translated as CASSWRLAGEGETQYF.

J is TRBJ1-6 and V is TRBV10-3; tentative D call: TRBD1 (5 bases). Deletions cut 6 bases from V and 7 bases from J, with 7 bases between. Germline V gene lookup returns CDR1 ENHRY and CDR2 SYGVKD. The CDR3 extends over 12 amino acids. CDR3 sequence (DNA): TGTGCCATCAGGGGGGAGAATTCACCCCTCCACTTT. The encoded protein is CAIRGENSPLHF.

This clone has a handful of counts. This chain joins TRBV7-2 and TRBJ2-5; TRBD1 agrees at 10 bases. The CDR3 totals 16 residues. Trimming took 3 bases from V and 4 from J; bases not matched to a gene: 8. The V gene's germline CDR1 is SGHTA and CDR2 FQGNSA. The CDR3 is CASSLGPGQGRETQYF. The CDR3, as DNA: TGTGCCAGCAGCTTGGGCCCGGGACAGGGGAGAGAGACCCAGTACTTC.

V and J are TRBV5-1 and TRBJ2-7, with TRBD2 as a possible D gene (6 bases). With 1 base removed from V and 0 bases from J, the gap between germline ends came to 8 bases. CDR1 SGHRS and CDR2 YFSETQ come from the germline V gene. The CDR3 runs 14 residues. CDR3 sequence: CASSLFGSSYEQYF. The CDR3 nucleotides are TGCGCCAGCAGCTTGTTCGGGAGCTCCTACGAGCAGTACTTC.

The V call is TRBV7-8, the J call TRBJ2-5, with D perhaps TRBD2 (6 bases). V lost 3 bases and J lost 2, with 16 bases in between. This CDR3 contains 16 residues. Germline CDR1 and CDR2: SGHVS and FQNEAQ. The DNA of the CDR3 is TGTGCCAGCAGCTTGAACGCGGGATACACTCAAGAGACCCAGTACTTC. As protein: CASSLNAGYTQETQYF. Supplemented by reference TRBV7-8 and TRBJ2-5, the full variable domain reads GAGVSQSPRYKVAKRGQDVALRCDPISGHVSLFWYQQALGQGPEFLTYFQNEAQLDKSGLPSDRFFAERPEGSVSTLKIQRTQQEDSAVYLCASSLNAGYTQETQYFGPGTRLLVL.

This sequence joins TRBV4-2 and TRBJ2-3; D is unresolved. The ends were cut back, 0 bases at V and 4 bases at J, with 17 bases in the middle. The CDR3 has 17 residues. Germline V lookup: CDR1 LGHNA, CDR2 YNFKEQ. In DNA form, the CDR3 reads TGTGCCAGCAGCCAAGATGGAGCAGGCAGCAGCTCAGATACGCAGTATTTT. It encodes CASSQDGAGSSSDTQYF.

This clone was seen many times. The genes are TRBV6-4 and TRBJ1-5; 8 positions match TRBD1. Germline trimming cut 6 bases from V and 7 bases from J; bases unmatched to any gene: 8. The CDR3 has 14 amino acids. Germline values: CDR1 MRHNA, CDR2 SNTAGT. The CDR3 DNA is TGTGCCAGCAGCTCCTCAGGGGGCGAACAGCCCCAGCATTTT. It specifies CASSSSGGEQPQHF.

This clone was counted once. Here the CDR3 reads CASSPRETSYNEQFF. In DNA form, the CDR3 reads TGTGCCAGCAGCCCTCGGGAAACCTCCTACAATGAGCAGTTCTTC. V is TRBV9 and J is TRBJ2-1, with D possibly being TRBD2 (5 bases). Germline loops: CDR1 SGDLS, CDR2 YYNGEE. V shed 4 bases and J shed 0 bases, with 11 bases lying between them. This CDR3 region has 15 residues. Based on the CDR3 plus reference TRBV9 and TRBJ2-1, the full variable domain is DSGVTQTPKHLITATGQRVTLRCSPRSGDLSVYWYQQSLDQGLQFLIQYYNGEERAKGNILERFSAQQFPDLHSELNLSSLELGDSALYFCASSPRETSYNEQFFGPGTRLTVL.

This clone was seen once. The chain employs TRBV19 and TRBJ1-5, with a weak D call TRBD1 (5 bases). The CDR3 spans 13 residues. Germline-derived CDR1 and CDR2 are LNHDA and SQIVND (reference sequence). V was trimmed by 5 bases and J by 5 bases, leaving 10 bases between them. The CDR3 DNA is TGTGCCAGTAGTCGTACAGGCGATCAGCCCCAGCATTTT. Amino acids: CASSRTGDQPQHF.

The V and J genes are TRBV11-2 and TRBJ2-5; 13 bases match TRBD2. CDR3 length: 16 residues. Trimming at V came to 4 bases and at J to 5 bases, leaving 7 bases not matched to a gene. Germline lookup yields CDR1 SGHAT and CDR2 FQNNGV. The CDR3 sequence is CASSSGLAGVFETQYF. CDR3 sequence (DNA): TGTGCCAGCAGCTCAGGACTAGCGGGAGTATTTGAGACCCAGTACTTC.

J is TRBJ2-2 and V is TRBV27; 7 bases agree with TRBD1. This CDR3 spans 15 amino acids. Germline V gives CDR1 MNHEY, CDR2 SMNVEV (reference sequence). The trim removed 4 bases at V and 0 bases at J, leaving 2 bases unmatched. CDR3 sequence (DNA): TGTGCCAGCAGTTCACAGGGGACGAACACCGGGGAGCTGTTTTTT. Its translation is CASSSQGTNTGELFF.